The table lists the clone carrying this TCR beta chain with a few counts. The sample belongs to a study of T-cell reconstitution after alpha-beta-depleted transplantation in children. The CDR3 totals 16 residues. The ends lost 6 bases at V and 5 bases at J; junction bases unmatched: 9. The germline V gene encodes CDR1 DFQATT and CDR2 SNEGSKA (reference sequence). Library preparation (for TCRbeta) was performed with unique molecular identifiers. One entry per CDR3 protein, called by TCRdb with MiXCR from the PCR reads. This sample has roughly 400,000 distinct CDR3 sequences, with roughly 22% found just once.

The rearrangement uses TRBV20-1 and TRBJ2-1; 14 nucleotides match TRBD2. This specimen was PBMCs from the stem cell graft donor, taken from the stem cell graft. The TCR comes from a human donor who donated a stem cell graft to a child with acute myeloid leukemia. CDR3 loop: CSALFGLAGGHNEQFF. The DNA for the CDR3 is TGCAGTGCCCTGTTTGGACTAGCGGGAGGACACAATGAGCAGTTCTTC.